Following are 23 T cell receptor beta chains from one sample sequenced in a study of cytomegalovirus exposure and HLA in healthy donors. Researchers ran the PCR with 60 Vbeta and 13 Jbeta primers. The method was immunoSEQ multiplex PCR; TCRdb's version includes in-frame clones alone and lacks a portion of them. Of 55,000 to 65,000 clones in the sample, around four fifths are singletons; the top ten hold just under 3%. The sequenced sample consisted of PBMCs. These receptors all stem from a woman in her twenties or thirties in good health and CMV-seronegative.

The rearrangement uses TRBV4-2 and TRBJ1-1, with 12 bases identical to TRBD1. The CDR3 spans 16 residues. Germline V gives CDR1 LGHNA, CDR2 YNFKEQ. The J segment lost 2 bases and the V segment lost 3 bases, leaving 4 bases of the junction unmatched. CDR3 DNA: TGTGCCAGCAGCCAGCGCGGGACAGGGGGCAACACTGAAGCTTTCTTT. It specifies CASSQRGTGGNTEAFF.

The V gene is TRBV2, the J gene TRBJ2-2; D is unresolved. V shed 6 bases and J shed 5 bases, with 10 bases lying between them. This CDR3 has 13 residues. Germline CDR1 reads SNHLY; CDR2 reads FYNNEI. In DNA, the CDR3 is TGTGCCAGCAGATCTCTAGAGACCGGGGAGCTGTTTTTT. This translates into CASRSLETGELFF.

CDR3 sequence reads: CASSIKRGLQETQYF. The CDR3 DNA sequence: TGTGCCAGCAGTATTAAGCGGGGCTTACAAGAGACCCAGTACTTC. The gene calls are TRBV2 and TRBJ2-5, with TRBD2 matching 7 bases. CDR1 and CDR2 (germline): SNHLY, FYNNEI. The junction had 8 bases not matched to a gene; V was cut back by 5 bases and J by 2 bases. The CDR3 contains 15 residues. Drawing the rest from reference TRBV2 and TRBJ2-5, the complete variable domain is EPEVTQTPSHQVTQMGQEVILRCVPISNHLYFYWYRQILGQKVEFLVSFYNNEISEKSEIFDDQFSVERPDGSNFTLKIRSTKLEDSAMYFCASSIKRGLQETQYFGPGTRLLVL.

CDR3 bases: TGTGCCACGAGGGTGGCCTACGAGCAGTACTTC. This encodes CATRVAYEQYF. The chain employs TRBV6-5 and TRBJ2-7; possible D gene TRBD2, 5 bases. CDR3 length: 11 residues. Trimming left V 10 bases short and J 2 bases short, with 9 bases between. CDR1 is MNHEY, CDR2 SVGAGI, per germline.

The genes are TRBV9 and TRBJ1-1; D is unclear. CDR1 is SGDLS, CDR2 YYNGEE, per germline. The CDR3 is 14 amino acids. V lost 0 bases, J lost 4 bases, and 10 bases lay in between. The CDR3 DNA sequence: TGTGCCAGCAGCGTAGTCCCATCGGGCACTGAAGCTTTCTTT. Amino acid sequence: CASSVVPSGTEAFF.

The chain uses TRBV19 and TRBJ2-1; 10 bases agree with TRBD1. Germline V gene data show CDR1 as LNHDA and CDR2 as SQIVND (reference sequence). Trimming at V came to 2 bases and at J to 8 bases, leaving 3 bases not matched to a gene. The CDR3 runs 14 residues. CDR3 region: CASSIWDRGHEQFF. CDR3 DNA: TGTGCCAGTAGTATATGGGACAGGGGCCATGAGCAGTTCTTC.

The chain uses TRBV19 and TRBJ2-7; D possibly corresponds to TRBD1 (6 bases). Germline CDR1 is LNHDA and CDR2 is SQIVND (reference sequence). CDR3 length equals 14 residues. V gave up 1 base and J gave up 0 bases, with 7 bases separating them. The CDR3 loop reads CASSIAGASYEQYF. In DNA, the CDR3 is TGTGCCAGTAGTATAGCAGGGGCCTCCTACGAGCAGTACTTC.

This clone appeared a single time. V usage is TRBV11-2 and J usage is TRBJ1-3, with a possible D match to TRBD1 (5 bases). The V end was cut by 5 bases, the J end by 2 bases, with 19 bases between. CDR3 size: 17 residues. Germline V gene sequence: CDR1 SGHAT, CDR2 FQNNGV. As DNA, the CDR3 is TGTGCCAGCAGCCCCGACAGACTGGGTACCACTGGAAACACCATATATTTT. Encoded protein: CASSPDRLGTTGNTIYF. The complete variable domain, with remaining parts taken from reference TRBV11-2 and TRBJ1-3, reads EAGVAQSPRYKIIEKRQSVAFWCNPISGHATLYWYQQILGQGPKLLIQFQNNGVVDDSQLPKDRFSAERLKGVDSTLKIQPAKLEDSAVYLCASSPDRLGTTGNTIYFGEGSWLTVV.

This chain uses TRBV19 with TRBJ1-3; weak D call: TRBD1 (6 bases). The germline V gene has CDR1 LNHDA and CDR2 SQIVND (reference sequence). The CDR3 is 16 amino acids. Between the trimmed V and J ends, which lost 5 bases and 0 bases, there was a span of 14 bases. CDR3: CASSPRGGGSGNTIYF. The CDR3 DNA reads as TGTGCCAGTAGTCCCCGAGGGGGGGGCTCTGGAAACACCATATATTTT.

The chain is built from TRBV30 and TRBJ2-3; 10 bases fit TRBD2. The CDR3 loop spans 15 amino acids. V lost 4 bases, J lost 6 bases, and 10 bases stayed unmatched. CDR1 is GTSNPN, CDR2 SVGIG, per germline (reference sequence). CDR3 coding DNA: TGTGCCTGGACCACGCTAGCGGGAGTAACGGATACGCAGTATTTT. Protein: CAWTTLAGVTDTQYF.

This clone is a singleton in its sample. The chain links TRBV9 to TRBJ1-4, with TRBD1 matching 7 bases. V lost 3 bases, J lost 3 bases, and 2 bases stayed unmatched. The CDR3 is made up of 14 amino acids. The germline CDR1 and CDR2 sequences are SGDLS and YYNGEE. The CDR3 loop reads CASSGQGSNEKLFF. The CDR3 DNA reads TGTGCCAGCAGCGGACAGGGTTCTAATGAAAAACTGTTTTTT.

V usage is TRBV21-1 and J usage is TRBJ2-2; TRBD1, as called in the table, went unchecked against the DNA. TRBV21-1 is classified as a pseudogene. The CDR3 spans 16 residues. The CDR3 sequence: CASSKVVGDRGGELFF. CDR3 coding DNA: TGTGCCAGCAGCAAAGTTGTGGGGGACAGGGGCGGGGAGCTGTTTTTT.

The chain combines TRBV30 with TRBJ1-1; D is ambiguous. The V and J ends lost 1 base and 3 bases respectively, with 15 bases between them. The CDR3 contains 15 residues. CDR1 is GTSNPN, CDR2 SVGIG, per germline (reference sequence). CDR3 sequence reads: CAWSATTIPHTEAFF. The CDR3 nucleotides are TGTGCCTGGAGTGCAACTACGATTCCTCACACTGAAGCTTTCTTT. The full variable domain, its missing parts supplied by reference TRBV30 and TRBJ1-1, is SQTIHQWPATLVQPVGSPLSLECTVEGTSNPNLYWYRQAAGRGLQLLFYSVGIGQISSEVPQNLSASRPQDRQFILSSKKLLLSDSGFYLCAWSATTIPHTEAFFGQGTRLTVV.

The J gene is TRBJ1-3, the V gene TRBV7-8; 9 nucleotides agree with TRBD1. The CDR3 is 19 residues long. With V trimmed by 3 bases and J by 4 bases, 16 bases remained unmatched. From germline, CDR1 is SGHVS and CDR2 FQNEAQ. As DNA, the CDR3 is TGTGCCAGCAGCTTCAAACTTCTGGGACAGGGCGAGGGAGGAAACACCATATATTTT. Protein product: CASSFKLLGQGEGGNTIYF.

This clone was observed a few times. This sequence joins TRBV7-3 and TRBJ1-2; TRBD1 matches 9 bases. Trimming removed 5 bases from V and 8 bases from J; junction bases left unmatched: 6. The CDR3 sequence is 13 residues long. The germline CDR1 and CDR2 sequences are SGHTA and FQGTGA. The CDR3 spells CASSPGTGNGYTF. The CDR3 region has the DNA TGTGCCAGCAGCCCTGGGACAGGGAACGGCTACACCTTC.

The chain recombines TRBV9 with TRBJ2-3, with D possibly being TRBD1 (6 bases). Trimming pared 5 bases from V and 4 bases from J, leaving 14 bases between. Germline V CDR1 and CDR2: SGDLS, YYNGEE. This CDR3 spans 14 amino acids. This CDR3 reads CASSGGQGPDTQYF. DNA for the CDR3: TGTGCCAGCAGTGGCGGGCAGGGGCCAGATACGCAGTATTTT.

The V and J genes are TRBV9 and TRBJ2-2, with D perhaps TRBD2 (6 bases). With 2 bases removed from V and 7 bases from J, the gap between germline ends came to 9 bases. The germline V gene encodes CDR1 SGDLS and CDR2 YYNGEE. This CDR3 spans 13 amino acids. The CDR3 loop is CASSVETSGELFF. CDR3 nucleotides: TGTGCCAGCAGCGTTGAGACTAGCGGGGAGCTGTTTTTT.

This clone was seen only once. Within the sample, other DNA sequences also encode this same CDR3. The rearrangement joins TRBV21-1 to TRBJ1-1; the table's D call of TRBD1 was not tested on the DNA. TRBV21-1 is labeled a pseudogene. The CDR3 is 17 amino acids. CDR3 coding DNA: TGTGCCAGCAGCAAAGTTAAACAGGGGGATCTCGGGACTGAGGCTTTCTTT. It is translated as CASSKVKQGDLGTEAFF.

The chain combines TRBV2 with TRBJ1-1; tentatively, D is TRBD1 (6 bases). The V gene's germline CDR1 is SNHLY and CDR2 FYNNEI. V was trimmed by 6 bases and J by 0 bases, leaving 14 bases between them. The length of the CDR3 is 15 residues. CDR3 in DNA: TGTGCCAGCAGCCTTCGAGACAGGATGAACACTGAAGCTTTCTTT. Its protein product is CASSLRDRMNTEAFF.

CDR3: CASLRTGNDYEQYF. CDR3 nucleotides: TGTGCCAGCCTCCGGACAGGGAATGACTACGAGCAGTACTTC. The rearrangement links TRBV2 to TRBJ2-7; 8 nucleotides agree with TRBD1. The ends lost 8 bases at V and 3 bases at J; junction bases unmatched: 9. Germline V gene sequence: CDR1 SNHLY, CDR2 FYNNEI. The CDR3 spans 14 residues.

In DNA, the CDR3 is TGCGCCAGCAGCCAACAAGGGCTAGCGGGAAGGGGGAAAGAGACCCAGTACTTC. Translation: CASSQQGLAGRGKETQYF. The chain recombines TRBV4-3 with TRBJ2-5; 9 nucleotides agree with TRBD2. CDR1 is LGHNA and CDR2 is YSLEER in the germline V gene. This CDR3 contains 18 residues. V dropped 2 bases and J dropped 3; count of bases not matched to a gene: 13.

The J gene is TRBJ1-2, the V gene TRBV7-9; 7 nucleotides match TRBD1. V was pared by 1 base and J by 4 bases, with 6 bases of the junction left unmatched. Germline CDR1 and CDR2: SEHNR and FQNEAQ (reference sequence). The CDR3 is made up of 15 amino acids. CDR3 coding DNA: TGTGCCAGCAGCTTAGGGACAGGTTCCATCTATGGCTACACCTTC. It translates to CASSLGTGSIYGYTF.

The chain has TRBV6-1 and TRBJ2-7; 9 bases map to TRBD1. V gave up 5 bases and J gave up 6 bases; unmatched junction bases: 8. CDR3 length: 14 amino acids. Germline CDR1 MNHNS, CDR2 SASEGT. The CDR3 here is CASSPGTGYFEQYV. The CDR3 DNA sequence: TGTGCCAGCAGTCCCGGGACAGGGTACTTCGAGCAGTACGTC.